This T cell receptor beta chain was captured in a study of T cell changes during pregnancy in multiple sclerosis. This CDR3 contains 14 residues. Germline loops: CDR1 SNHLY, CDR2 FYNNEI. V dropped 8 bases and J dropped 4; count of bases not matched to a gene: 10. Sequencing used immunoSEQ multiplex PCR; TCRdb keeps in-frame clones, though not all of them. This table holds roughly 88,000 clones, roughly 90% found once. The source of this sequence is a female donor with multiple sclerosis, enrolled in a pregnancy study. Here the sequenced sample was peripheral blood, taken in the first trimester of pregnancy. V is TRBV2 and J is TRBJ1-2, with 7 bases aligning to TRBD1. The CDR3 DNA follows: TGTGCCAGCGTTTCCGGGACAGCAGCCTATGGCTACACCTTC. Protein product: CASVSGTAAYGYTF.